Shown below are 22 T cell receptor beta chains from a single sample sequenced in a study of shared clonotypes between healthy human individuals. Naive CD8 populations comprised CD45RO-negative cells positively selected for CCR7, excluding terminally differentiated effector memory CD45RA+ cells. TCRdb's copy holds only in-frame clones and misses some; the assay was immunoSEQ multiplex PCR. In the table there are about 2 million clones, approximately 94% of which are singletons. The source material was naive CD8+ T cells sorted from blood. These receptors came from a man between 18 and 35 years old in good health.

This clone occurred once. Other DNA sequences in this specimen translate into the identical CDR3. The V call is TRBV9, the J call TRBJ2-5, with D possibly TRBD2 on 5 matching bases. Between the trimmed V and J ends, which lost 0 bases and 1 base, there was a span of 10 bases. The CDR3 is 15 residues long. Germline assignment: CDR1 SGDLS and CDR2 YYNGEE. The CDR3 loop reads CASSVDGGSQETQYF. The CDR3 DNA reads TGTGCCAGCAGCGTAGATGGAGGATCCCAAGAGACCCAGTACTTC.

The V and J genes are TRBV30 and TRBJ2-7; TRBD2 aligns across 11 bases. The germline gives CDR1 GTSNPN, CDR2 SVGIG (reference sequence). The trim removed 4 bases at V and 2 bases at J, leaving 7 bases unmatched. This CDR3 spans 15 amino acids. The CDR3 nucleotides read TGTGCCTGGAACAGGCTAGCGGGGGGAACCTACGAGCAGTACTTC. It encodes CAWNRLAGGTYEQYF.

This clone has only one observation. The rearrangement uses TRBV4-3 and TRBJ2-3; a weak D match, TRBD2 (5 bases). The ends were cut back, 4 bases at V and 2 bases at J, with 19 bases in the middle. Germline V gene sequence: CDR1 LGHNA, CDR2 YSLEER. The CDR3 covers 17 residues. In nucleotides, the CDR3 is TGCGCCAGCAGCCCGGATATCGTGGGAGTTTCCACAGATACGCAGTATTTT. Protein: CASSPDIVGVSTDTQYF.

The chain combines TRBV7-6 with TRBJ1-5; tentative D call: TRBD1 (6 bases). Germline V gene lookup returns CDR1 SGHVS and CDR2 FNYEAQ. This CDR3 comprises 15 residues. The V gene lost 4 bases and the J gene lost 6 bases, with 16 bases spanning the gap. Here the CDR3 reads CASSSMAGGGQPQHF. Here the CDR3 DNA reads TGTGCCAGCAGCTCTATGGCGGGGGGCGGTCAGCCCCAGCATTTT.

This clone was observed once. The J gene is TRBJ2-7, the V gene TRBV11-2; possibly TRBD2 for D (5 bases). This CDR3 spans 16 amino acids. V shed 3 bases and J shed 0 bases, with 15 bases lying between them. Germline CDR1 and CDR2: SGHAT and FQNNGV. The CDR3 DNA follows: TGTGCCAGCAGCTTTACTCTGGTCGGGGACTCCTACGAGCAGTACTTC. Amino acid sequence: CASSFTLVGDSYEQYF.

This rearrangement joins TRBV29-1 to TRBJ1-1, with D possibly TRBD1 on 5 matching bases. V lost 7 bases and J 7 bases, leaving 10 bases between the germline ends. This CDR3 is built from 10 residues. Germline CDR1 and CDR2: SQVTM and ANQGSEA. The CDR3 region has the DNA TGCAGCGGGGACCCGAGTGAAGCTTTCTTT. It specifies CSGDPSEAFF.

The chain couples TRBV10-2 to TRBJ1-1; 10 bases map to TRBD1. Germline CDR1 reads WSHSY; CDR2 reads SAAADI. Trimming cost V 7 bases and J 11 bases; bases outside gene matches: 4. This CDR3 has 11 residues. The CDR3 is CASIGQGEAFF. Written as DNA, the CDR3 is TGCGCCAGCATTGGACAGGGGGAGGCTTTCTTT.

CDR3 coding DNA: TGCGCCAGCAGCCAAGTTCTAGGGTCAACCCTTGGCTACACCTTC. It encodes CASSQVLGSTLGYTF. The genes are TRBV4-1 and TRBJ1-2, with unresolved D. V was trimmed by 1 base and J by 7 bases, leaving 16 bases between them. The CDR3 is 15 amino acids. In germline, CDR1 is MGHRA, CDR2 YSYEKL.

This chain uses TRBV27 with TRBJ2-3; 16 bases map to TRBD2. Trimming cost V 4 bases and J 3 bases; bases outside gene matches: 4. Looked up from germline, CDR1 is MNHEY and CDR2 is SMNVEV (reference sequence). This CDR3 has 17 amino acids. CDR3 protein: CASSSGTSGRGTDTQYF. For the CDR3, the DNA is TGTGCCAGCAGTTCAGGGACTAGCGGGAGGGGGACAGATACGCAGTATTTT.

In regard to this clone: Other DNA sequences from this sample encode an identical CDR3 as well. The CDR3 region has the DNA TGTGCCAGCAGTAGACTAGCGGGAGGTTACGAGCAGTACTTC. This gives the protein CASSRLAGGYEQYF. The rearrangement links TRBV2 to TRBJ2-7; 13 bases align to TRBD2. The CDR3 spans 14 residues. J lost 4 bases, V lost 5 bases, and 2 bases had no gene match. Germline V CDR1 and CDR2: SNHLY, FYNNEI.

The chain recombines TRBV11-2 with TRBJ2-7; 7 nucleotides match TRBD1. V gave up 5 bases and J gave up 6 bases; unmatched junction bases: 16. Germline assignment: CDR1 SGHAT and CDR2 FQNNGV. This CDR3 has 16 amino acids. CDR3 DNA: TGTGCCAGCAGCCCTCGGACAGGCCTTCCCCCCTCCGAGCAGTACTTC. Protein sequence: CASSPRTGLPPSEQYF.

Note on this clone: Other DNA sequences of this sample code for an identical CDR3. The chain links TRBV28 to TRBJ1-1; possible D gene TRBD1, 5 bases. Per germline, CDR1 MDHEN and CDR2 SYDVKM. V lost 5 bases and J lost 10, with 14 bases in between. The CDR3 is 12 amino acids. This chain's CDR3 is CASSTGVLGAFF. The CDR3, as DNA: TGTGCCAGCAGTACAGGAGTATTGGGAGCTTTCTTT. Looking up the rest from reference TRBV28 and TRBJ1-1 gives the full variable domain: DVKVTQSSRYLVKRTGEKVFLECVQDMDHENMFWYRQDPGLGLRLIYFSYDVKMKEKGDIPEGYSVSREKKERFSLILESASTNQTSMYLCASSTGVLGAFFGQGTRLTVV.

This chain joins TRBV5-4 and TRBJ1-1, with a tentative D call TRBD1 (5 bases). V was cut by 2 bases and J by 4 bases, with 15 bases left in between. There are 15 residues in the CDR3. Germline CDR1 SGHNT, CDR2 YYREEE (reference sequence). The CDR3 sequence is CASSFHVGGFTEAFF. For the CDR3, the DNA is TGTGCCAGCAGCTTTCATGTGGGGGGTTTCACTGAAGCTTTCTTT.

The V call is TRBV2, the J call TRBJ2-5, with 10 positions matching TRBD2. CDR1 and CDR2 (germline): SNHLY, FYNNEI. The J segment lost 0 bases and the V segment lost 1 base, leaving 8 bases of the junction unmatched. This CDR3 region has 18 residues. CDR3 nucleotide sequence: TGTGCCAGCAGTGAAGTGGCTAGCGGGAGACTTAACCAAGAGACCCAGTACTTC. Protein: CASSEVASGRLNQETQYF.

This clone was seen a single time. The chain has TRBV29-1 and TRBJ2-1; D not resolved. Germline CDR1 SQVTM, CDR2 ANQGSEA. The CDR3 runs to 15 residues. V was shortened by 1 base and J by 1 base, with 11 bases between the two germline ends. The CDR3 DNA follows: TGCAGCGTTGAAGGGAATGAAGGTTCCTACAATGAGCAGTTCTTC. It codes for CSVEGNEGSYNEQFF.

V usage is TRBV5-6 and J usage is TRBJ2-7; TRBD1 agrees at 10 bases. J lost 4 bases, V lost 4 bases, and 8 bases had no gene match. Germline V gene sequence: CDR1 SGHDT, CDR2 YYEEEE. The CDR3 loop spans 15 amino acids. The CDR3 DNA reads as TGTGCCAGCAGCGGGGCGGGACAGGGGTTGTACGAGCAGTACTTC. Its protein product is CASSGAGQGLYEQYF.

The chain has TRBV5-1 and TRBJ1-2; a possible D gene is TRBD1 (5 bases). CDR3 length equals 13 residues. Germline CDR1 is SGHRS and CDR2 is YFSETQ. V lost 0 bases to trimming and J lost 7 bases, with 10 bases between them. CDR3 DNA sequence: TGCGCCAGCAGCTTGGTGGCAGGGTTTGGCTACACCTTC. This encodes CASSLVAGFGYTF.

V usage is TRBV27 and J usage is TRBJ2-7; 8 bases agree with TRBD1. The CDR3 runs to 14 residues. The V segment lost 4 bases and the J segment 1 base; nucleotides outside the gene matches: 3. CDR1 and CDR2 from the germline V gene are MNHEY and SMNVEV (reference sequence). The CDR3 nucleotides are TGTGCCAGCAGTTGGACAGGGACTTCCTACGAGCAGTACTTC. It is translated as CASSWTGTSYEQYF.

The V gene is TRBV4-1, the J gene TRBJ1-2; D uncertain. CDR3 length: 19 amino acids. The V end lost 0 bases, the J end lost 2 bases, and 22 bases lay between the germline ends. Germline lookup yields CDR1 MGHRA and CDR2 YSYEKL. The CDR3 nucleotides read TGCGCCAGCAGCCAAGATCCAATTGCAGATACGATAGGGAACTATGGCTACACCTTC. It is translated as CASSQDPIADTIGNYGYTF.

This clone was picked up one time. The chain links TRBV27 to TRBJ1-1; possible D gene TRBD1, 6 bases. The length of the CDR3 is 14 residues. The germline CDR1 and CDR2 sequences are MNHEY and SMNVEV (reference sequence). Between the trimmed V and J ends, which lost 3 bases and 4 bases, there was a span of 12 bases. CDR3 amino acids: CASSFQDSPTEAFF. DNA of the CDR3: TGTGCCAGCAGTTTCCAGGACAGCCCCACTGAAGCTTTCTTT.

The gene calls are TRBV7-2 and TRBJ2-1; 11 bases map to TRBD2. V dropped 2 bases and J dropped 3; count of bases not matched to a gene: 3. The V gene's germline CDR1 is SGHTA and CDR2 FQGNSA. The CDR3 is made up of 16 amino acids. Here the CDR3 reads CASSLKGLAGYNEQFF. The CDR3 DNA sequence: TGTGCCAGCAGCTTAAAAGGACTAGCGGGCTACAATGAGCAGTTCTTC. Drawing the rest from reference TRBV7-2 and TRBJ2-1, the complete variable domain is GAGVSQSPSNKVTEKGKDVELRCDPISGHTALYWYRQSLGQGLEFLIYFQGNSAPDKSGLPSDRFSAERTGGSVSTLTIQRTQQEDSAVYLCASSLKGLAGYNEQFFGPGTRLTVL.

This chain connects TRBV28 to TRBJ2-1; TRBD1 is a possible D gene (6 bases). V was cut by 6 bases and J by 4 bases, with 16 bases left in between. The germline CDR1 and CDR2 sequences are MDHEN and SYDVKM. The CDR3 has 15 residues. DNA for the CDR3: TGTGCCAGCAGCCCTACAGGGTGGGTTTACAATGAGCAGTTCTTC. Translating it yields CASSPTGWVYNEQFF.